This is a list of T cell receptor beta chains from one sample in a study of T cell repertoires in cytomegalovirus infection. For these receptors, no antigen is known. A single record per CDR3 protein comes from TCRdb applying MiXCR to the reads. The table records 310,000 or so distinct CDR3 sequences, 20% to 30% of them present only once. The sequencing here drew on cultured PBMCs, taken from culture after CMV antigen stimulation. These receptors all stem from a human donor in good health (CMV status not recorded). Some clones in this sample may be carry-over from other donors' samples. Each CDR3 is given with its conserved first and last residue.

TRBV19	TRBJ1-5	CASTHKIGAANQPQHF
TRBV2	TRBJ1-1	CASRMSGPEAFF
TRBV7-6	TRBJ2-3	CASSPRQGIFTDTQYF
TRBV4-1	TRBJ2-1	CASSQGPGENNEQFF
TRBV12-3/TRBV12-4	TRBJ1-2	CASSWGQEKVGF
TRBV7-2	TRBJ1-2	CASSPLGPEKREKNGYTF
TRBV7-2	TRBJ2-3	CASLIRGGVRGTDTQYF
TRBV12-3/TRBV12-4	TRBJ1-1	CASSLGGSYTEAFF
TRBV6-2/TRBV6-3	TRBJ1-5	CASSYGGFNQPQHF
TRBV29-1	TRBJ2-1	CSVVWSSSYNEQFF
TRBV3-1	TRBJ1-5	CASSQDRTDYQPQHF
TRBV18	TRBJ1-3	CASSPRDGSSGNTIYF
TRBV6-5	TRBJ1-2	CASAEGNYGYTF
TRBV18	TRBJ2-3	CASSPPFSGFGTDTQYF
TRBV4-1	TRBJ2-1	CASSEGQGTGGRSKGQFF
TRBV12-3/TRBV12-4	TRBJ1-2	CASSEKGAGGYTF